These 15 T cell receptor beta chains came from one sample sequenced in a study of CD4 and CD8 cells across lung adenocarcinoma regions. TCRdb independently ran MiXCR on the PCR reads; one entry per CDR3 protein. The data show 13,000 or so distinct CDR3 sequences, just under 45% seen once. The sample consisted of CD4+ T cells from the center of a lung tumor. The receptors derive from a male donor with lung adenocarcinoma. The CD4 and CD8 labels of this study may be unreliable.

This clonotype occurred a few times. The chain joins TRBV7-2 to TRBJ2-4; possibly TRBD1 for D (5 bases). The J call could be wrong; TRBJ2-7 is a better fit for the DNA end. Germline V gives CDR1 SGHTA, CDR2 FQGNSA. The CDR3 contains 15 residues. The CDR3 protein is CASMPGQLGYYEQYF. CDR3 bases: TGTGCCAGCATGCCAGGGCAACTGGGATACTACGAGCAGTACTTC.

The rearrangement links TRBV5-1 to TRBJ2-3; the match to TRBD1 covers 7 bases. Looked up from germline, CDR1 is SGHRS and CDR2 is YFSETQ. This CDR3 contains 15 residues. With V trimmed by 5 bases and J by 0 bases, 6 bases remained unmatched. CDR3 amino acids: CASRGSGQSTDTQYF. The CDR3 coding sequence is TGCGCCAGCAGGGGGTCGGGACAGAGCACAGATACGCAGTATTTT.

The J gene is TRBJ1-6, the V gene TRBV6-1; no definite D call. V was pared by 3 bases and J by 0 bases, with 6 bases between. The germline CDR1 and CDR2 sequences are MNHNS and SASEGT. The CDR3 has 15 residues. CDR3 region: CASSDTFSYNSPLHF. Written as DNA, the CDR3 is TGTGCCAGCAGTGACACTTTCTCCTATAATTCACCCCTCCACTTT.

This clonotype has just a few counts. The rearrangement links TRBV6-1 to TRBJ1-3; TRBD1 matches at 7 bases. The length of the CDR3 is 14 residues. CDR1 is MNHNS and CDR2 is SASEGT in the germline V gene. The V gene end was trimmed by 6 bases and the J gene end by 4 bases; junction bases not matched to a gene: 6. The CDR3 sequence is CASRDRVGGNTIYF. DNA of the CDR3: TGTGCCAGCAGAGACAGGGTGGGAGGAAACACCATATATTTT.

CDR3 DNA: TGTGCCAGCAGTTACAGGGGGCGGGAGACCCAGTACTTC. This codes for CASSYRGRETQYF. The chain links TRBV6-5 to TRBJ2-5; 7 bases align to TRBD1. Germline trimming cut 2 bases from V and 5 bases from J; bases unmatched to any gene: 2. There are 13 residues in the CDR3. The germline V gene encodes CDR1 MNHEY and CDR2 SVGAGI.

The chain joins TRBV10-2 to TRBJ2-1; TRBD2 agrees at 10 bases. Looked up from germline, CDR1 is WSHSY and CDR2 is SAAADI. The CDR3 has 15 amino acids. V gave up 4 bases and J gave up 6 bases; unmatched junction bases: 6. CDR3 DNA sequence: TGCGCCAGCAGTGTATCTAGCGGGAGTGTCAATGAGCAGTTCTTC. Translated, it gives CASSVSSGSVNEQFF.

The chain has TRBV27 and TRBJ2-5; no firm D call. The end of the DNA is better explained by TRBJ2-7, so the J call may be wrong. Looked up from germline, CDR1 is MNHEY and CDR2 is SMNVEV (reference sequence). The CDR3 is 11 amino acids. CDR3 sequence: CASRSLGEQYF. In DNA form, the CDR3 reads TGTGCCAGCCGTTCCTTAGGCGAGCAGTACTTC.

This chain links TRBV4-1 with TRBJ1-5; perhaps TRBD1 as D (6 bases). The CDR3 loop spans 15 amino acids. V was clipped by 2 bases and J by 5 bases, with 13 bases between them. In germline, CDR1 is MGHRA, CDR2 YSYEKL. CDR3 protein: CASSQTVQGHQPQHF. For the CDR3, the DNA is TGCGCCAGCAGCCAAACGGTACAGGGTCATCAGCCCCAGCATTTT.

V is TRBV6-1 and J is TRBJ1-2, with no clear D. Per the germline V gene, CDR1 is MNHNS and CDR2 is SASEGT. This CDR3 is built from 11 residues. The V and J ends lost 7 bases and 7 bases respectively, with 10 bases between them. CDR3 in amino acids: CASTEQSGYTF. As DNA, the CDR3 is TGTGCCAGCACTGAGCAAAGTGGCTACACCTTC.

The chain uses TRBV24-1 and TRBJ2-1; 7 bases are a match to TRBD2. The length of the CDR3 is 15 residues. Germline V CDR1 and CDR2: KGHDR, SFDVKD. V trimming: 3 bases; J trimming: 6 bases; junction bases outside the gene matches: 7. In nucleotides, the CDR3 is TGTGCCACCAGTGATCGGGGGAGGGCCATCAATGAGCAGTTCTTC. It encodes CATSDRGRAINEQFF.

As regards this clonotype: Relative to the germline gene, one junction end is altered; a read error may explain this. V usage is TRBV6-1 and J usage is TRBJ2-1, with unresolved D. The CDR3 contains 14 residues. Germline CDR1 MNHNS, CDR2 SASEGT. The chain's CDR3 is CASSLFSSTNEQYF. The CDR3 nucleotides read TGTGCCAGCAGTCTCTTTTCGAGCACCAATGAGCAGTATTTC.

This clonotype was detected many times. This chain connects TRBV7-2 to TRBJ2-3; 8 bases line up with TRBD2. The length of the CDR3 is 15 residues. Unmatched junction bases numbered 8, after V lost 1 base and J lost 8 bases. CDR1 is SGHTA and CDR2 is FQGNSA in the germline V gene. As DNA, the CDR3 is TGTGCCAGCAGCTTAGTACTAGCGGCCGCGGGTACGCAGTATTTT. It yields the protein CASSLVLAAAGTQYF.

The gene calls are TRBV7-2 and TRBJ1-1; D is ambiguous. The CDR3 covers 13 residues. Germline-derived CDR1 and CDR2 are SGHTA and FQGNSA. Trimming took 1 base from V and 0 from J, leaving 3 bases between them. The chain's CDR3 is CASSLDMNTEAFF. CDR3 coding DNA: TGTGCCAGCAGCTTAGATATGAACACTGAAGCTTTCTTT.

This clonotype appeared once. V usage is TRBV7-6 and J usage is TRBJ2-1; possibly TRBD1 or TRBD2 for D (7 bases each). With the DNA end fitting TRBJ2-5 better, the J assignment may be wrong. Germline lookup yields CDR1 SGHVS and CDR2 FNYEAQ. The CDR3 is made up of 14 amino acids. The CDR3, as DNA: TGTGCCAGCAGCCAGGGAGGGGGCCGGGAGACCCAGTACTTC. It yields the protein CASSQGGGRETQYF.

As for this clonotype: The germline gene is not matched at one end of the junction; a read error may be the cause. This chain uses TRBV6-1 with TRBJ2-5; D is possibly TRBD1 or TRBD2 (6 bases each). The CDR3 is 17 amino acids. Germline loops: CDR1 MNHNS, CDR2 SASEGT. The CDR3 protein is CASSAGPGGGDQDTQYF. The CDR3 bases are TGTGCCAGCAGTGCGGGCCCCGGGGGCGGTGACCAAGATACCCAGTACTTC.